This T cell receptor beta chain stems from a study of T cell repertoires in cytomegalovirus infection. Study in general: Both a matching HLA type and CMV infection were indicated by public TCR beta signatures. Study-wide results and limits: Summed frequency of shared TCR beta families picked out CMV carriers who also had the relevant HLA. In two of eight donors, the top clonotype was HLA-C-restricted CMV-specific.

Trimming took off 6 bases at V and 2 bases at J, with 16 bases between the two ends. Germline-derived CDR1 and CDR2 are SQVTM and ANQGSEA. This CDR3 has 14 amino acids. MiXCR, applied by TCRdb to the reads, yields one record per CDR3 protein. The sample includes some 200,000 distinct CDR3 sequences, approximately 19% seen only once; the top ten take 2.5% to 3%. With regard to this clonotype: Its antigen remains unknown.

The receptor was isolated from a human donor in good health (CMV status not recorded). Some clones in this sample may be carry-over from other donors' samples. The material sequenced was PBMCs. J is TRBJ2-5 and V is TRBV29-1; D perhaps matches TRBD1 (6 bases). Here the CDR3 reads CSVVRGRGQETQYF. CDR3 in DNA: TGCAGCGTCGTCAGGGGAAGGGGGCAAGAGACCCAGTACTTC.